A selection of T cell receptor beta chains follows, all from one sample in a study of blood T cell repertoires in COVID-19. TCRdb's table, derived via immunoSEQ multiplex PCR, lists solely in-frame clones and lacks some. The repertoire holds some 70,000 clones, with 80% to 90% as singletons. The sequenced sample was peripheral blood. These TCRs come from a man in his thirties or forties with acute or convalescent COVID-19. Both conserved end residues are part of each CDR3. The D gene is left open where the match is weak. Rows may omit the clone size; those that give it use once, few, many or a size class.

TRBD2,TRBV6-5,NA,TRBJ2-4,TGTGCCAGCAGATCCAATAGCGGGAGGGCGAACATTCAGTACTTC,CASRSNSGRANIQYF
TRBD2,TRBV7-2,NA,TRBJ2-2,TGTGCCAGCAGATACCTAGCGGCCGGGGAGCTGTTTTTT,CASRYLAAGELFF
TRBD1,TRBV2,NA,TRBJ2-5,TGTGCCAGCAGTGAACAGGGGGCACAGGAGACCCAGTACTTC,CASSEQGAQETQYF
TRBD1,TRBV4-1,NA,TRBJ2-7,TGCGCCAGCAGCCAAGAAAAAACGTCACAGGGGGGCTACGAGCAGTACTTC,CASSQEKTSQGGYEQYF
NA,TRBV18,NA,TRBJ1-2,TGTGCCAGCTCCGCAGCTAACTATGGCTACACCTTC,CASSAANYGYTF
TRBD2,TRBV2,NA,TRBJ2-7,TGTGCCAGCATACCGAGACTAGCAGATTACGAGCAGTACTTC,CASIPRLADYEQYF
TRBD1,TRBV6-2/TRBV6-3,few,TRBJ2-7,TGTGCCAGCAGTTGGGGGACAGGGGATTTGGGATTC,CASSWGTGDLGF
NA,TRBV7-2,NA,TRBJ2-7,TGTGCCAGCAGCTTAGCGGGGCAGGGTTCCTACGAGCAGTACTTC,CASSLAGQGSYEQYF
NA,TRBV7-2,NA,TRBJ2-3,TGTGCCAGCAGCTTGGGGGCTCCTCCTGATACGCAGTATTTT,CASSLGAPPDTQYF
NA,TRBV18,NA,TRBJ1-1,TGTGCCAGCTCCCTATCCGGGGAGAACACTGAAGCTTTCTTT,CASSLSGENTEAFF
TRBD2,TRBV28,NA,TRBJ2-3,TGTGCCAGCATGGCCCTGCGGGAGCGGTCAGATACGCAGTATTTT,CASMALRERSDTQYF
TRBD1,TRBV15,NA,TRBJ1-4,TGTGCCACCAGCAGAGACAGGGGGAATGAAAAACTGTTTTTT,CATSRDRGNEKLFF
NA,TRBV21-1,NA,TRBJ1-6,TGTGCCAGCAGCAGGGGGGGAAGGGTTGGATCACCCCTCCACTTT,CASSRGGRVGSPLHF
TRBD1,TRBV28,NA,TRBJ2-5,TGTGCCAGCAGTTTTCCGCCGGACAGGGATGAAGAGACCCAGTACTTC,CASSFPPDRDEETQYF
NA,TRBV6-4,NA,TRBJ2-3,TGTGCCAGCAGTGCGACTAGCACAGATACGCAGTATTTT,CASSATSTDTQYF
TRBD2,TRBV27,NA,TRBJ2-7,TGTGCCAGCACCCCCGCAACTAGCGGTTTCTACGAGCAGTACTTC,CASTPATSGFYEQYF
NA,TRBV24-1,NA,TRBJ2-2,TGTGCCACCAGTGCCTCGGGCACCGGGGAGCTGTTTTTT,CATSASGTGELFF
NA,TRBV7-2,NA,TRBJ1-2,TGTGCCAGCAGCTTTCGGCAGGCGGGCGGCTACACCTTC,CASSFRQAGGYTF
NA,TRBV6-4,NA,TRBJ1-5,TGTGCCAGCAGTGAAAGTGGGACACCCGATCAGCCCCAGCATTTT,CASSESGTPDQPQHF
NA,TRBV6-5,NA,TRBJ1-6,TGTGCCAGCCGGGCGGGGGGATTTAATTCACCCCTCCACTTT,CASRAGGFNSPLHF
TRBD2,TRBV28,NA,TRBJ2-7,TGTGCCAGCAAAGGACTAGAAGGCTACGAGCAGTACTTC,CASKGLEGYEQYF
NA,TRBV3-1/TRBV3-2,NA,TRBJ1-1,TGTGCCAGCAGCCAATCGTTGGGGGCGGCTTTCTTT,CASSQSLGAAFF
NA,TRBV5-5,NA,TRBJ2-1,TGTGCCAGCAGCTTGTCCGGGAGCTCCTACAATGAGCAGTTCTTC,CASSLSGSSYNEQFF
NA,TRBV12-3/TRBV12-4,NA,TRBJ2-7,TGTGCCAGCGCGGAGGGTAGTGGGCAGTACTTC,CASAEGSGQYF
NA,TRBV19,NA,TRBJ1-1,TGTGCCAGTAGTATTCTGGACACCACCCCAACAACTGAAGCTTTCTTT,CASSILDTTPTTEAFF
TRBD1,TRBV7-9,NA,TRBJ1-6,TGTGCCAGCAGCCTACAGGGGCTGGGGTCACCCCTCCACTTT,CASSLQGLGSPLHF
NA,TRBV6-6,NA,TRBJ2-7,TGTGCCAGCAGTCGACAGTTTTACGAGCAGTACTTC,CASSRQFYEQYF
TRBD1,TRBV2,NA,TRBJ2-3,TGTGCCAGCAGTGCCCGGGACAGGGTAGCAGATACGCAGTATTTT,CASSARDRVADTQYF
NA,TRBV3-1/TRBV3-2,NA,TRBJ1-5,TGTGCCAGCAGCCTGAATGAGACATATAGCAATCAGCCCCAGCATTTT,CASSLNETYSNQPQHF
NA,TRBV7-2,NA,TRBJ2-5,TGTGCCAGCAGCTTAGGGGGAGGTCGGGTGACCCAGTACTTC,CASSLGGGRVTQYF
TRBD2,TRBV25-1,NA,TRBJ2-5,TGTGCCAGCACGCGGGGGTGGGGGGAGACCCAGTACTTC,CASTRGWGETQYF
NA,TRBV18,NA,TRBJ2-1,TGTGCCAGCTCACTGGCCGGGACAGAGCAGTTCTTC,CASSLAGTEQFF
NA,TRBV5-1,NA,TRBJ2-5,TGCGCCAGCAGACCTACCCCAGGTTACCAAGAGACCCAGTACTTC,CASRPTPGYQETQYF
NA,TRBV6-5,NA,TRBJ1-2,TGTGCCAGCAGTAGCGGAGGGGATCTTACCTATGGCTACACCTTC,CASSSGGDLTYGYTF
NA,TRBV7-3,few,TRBJ2-7,TGTGCCAGCAGCGCGGGCACGGGATTGAAGTGTGACGAGCAGTACTTC,CASSAGTGLKCDEQYF
TRBD1,TRBV5-1,NA,TRBJ2-7,TGCGCCAGCAGCTCCGCTGGAGGACAGGTTGGACGCCAATACGAGCAGTACTTC,CASSSAGGQVGRQYEQYF
TRBD1,TRBV2,NA,TRBJ1-5,TGTGCCAGCAGCCGGGACAGCGTGGGGCCCCAGCATTTT,CASSRDSVGPQHF
NA,TRBV18,NA,TRBJ2-7,TGTGCCAGCTCACCGCAGGGGGGCACAGAGCAGTACTTC,CASSPQGGTEQYF
TRBD2,TRBV5-5,NA,TRBJ2-2,TGTGCCAGCAGCTTCGGAACGGGAGGGGCGAACACCGGGGAGCTGTTTTTT,CASSFGTGGANTGELFF
TRBD1,TRBV29-1,NA,TRBJ2-7,TGCAGCGTTGTCCCAGGGGGTGACGAGCAGTACTTC,CSVVPGGDEQYF
NA,TRBV6-5,NA,TRBJ1-2,TGTGCCAGCAGTCCGGGAGAGGTGGGGGTCTATGGCTACACCTTC,CASSPGEVGVYGYTF
NA,TRBV12-3/TRBV12-4,NA,TRBJ1-4,TGTGCCAGCAGTCGTAAGGAAGACAAGATGTTTTTT,CASSRKEDKMFF
NA,TRBV6-5,NA,TRBJ1-3,TGTGCCAGCATCCTGGACGGAGGCTCTGGAAACACCATATATTTT,CASILDGGSGNTIYF
TRBD2,TRBV11-2,NA,TRBJ2-1,TGTGCCAGCAGCCCCGGTTCGGCTAGCGGGGGCAATGAGCAGTTCTTC,CASSPGSASGGNEQFF
NA,TRBV20-1,NA,TRBJ2-3,TGCAGTGCTAGTTCCGCGGCGGGAAGAACAGATACGCAGTATTTT,CSASSAAGRTDTQYF
NA,TRBV5-6,NA,TRBJ1-5,TGTGCCAGCAGTAAGAGGGGGATAAGCAATCAGCCCCAGCATTTT,CASSKRGISNQPQHF
TRBD1,TRBV5-6,NA,TRBJ2-7,TGTGCCAGCAGCCAAACGGGACAGACCTACGAGCAGTACTTC,CASSQTGQTYEQYF
NA,TRBV5-1,few,TRBJ2-7,TGCGCCAGCAGCTTGAGGGGAGGAAACGAGCAGTACTTC,CASSLRGGNEQYF
NA,TRBV18,NA,TRBJ1-4,TGTGCCAGCTCCCGACAGTCCACTAATGAAAAACTGTTTTTT,CASSRQSTNEKLFF
NA,TRBV28,NA,TRBJ2-7,TGTGCCAGCAGTTTAGTACCCCCGGCGGGCCCAGGATACGAGCAGTACTTC,CASSLVPPAGPGYEQYF
NA,TRBV5-1,NA,TRBJ1-2,TGCGCCAGCAGCTTACAGGAACTCTATGGCTACACCTTC,CASSLQELYGYTF
TRBD2,TRBV13,NA,TRBJ2-3,TGTGCCAGCAGCTTAAGGGTTAGCGGGAGGGCCCCCACAGATACGCAGTATTTT,CASSLRVSGRAPTDTQYF
TRBD2,TRBV3-1/TRBV3-2,NA,TRBJ2-3,TGTGCCAGCAGCCTCGGACTAGGCGCAGATACGCAGTATTTT,CASSLGLGADTQYF
TRBD2,TRBV9,once,TRBJ2-1,TGTGCCAGCAGCGCCCCGGGAGGGATCTCCTACAATGAGCAGTTCTTC,CASSAPGGISYNEQFF
TRBD1,TRBV12-5,NA,TRBJ2-1,TGTGCTAGTGGTTTGGGGACAGGGGGACACAATGAGCAGTTCTTC,CASGLGTGGHNEQFF
NA,TRBV13,NA,TRBJ2-3,TGTGCCAGCAGCCTCTCTAGCACAGATACGCAGTATTTT,CASSLSSTDTQYF